These T cell receptor beta chains were read from a single sample in a study of T cells in Graves' hyperthyroidism and ophthalmopathy. One entry per CDR3 protein results from TCRdb running MiXCR on the multiplex PCR reads. The sample comprises approximately 560,000 distinct CDR3 sequences, more than 15% of which are singletons, and 6.5% to 8% rests with the top ten. Source material: blood. The receptor set was obtained from a woman in her 30s with Graves' hyperthyroidism. CDR3s include the opening cysteine and the closing phenylalanine or tryptophan. A D gene is named only where the DNA matches it firmly. The size of a clone is reported for some rows only, either as once, few or many, or as a class for expanded clones.

. | many | TRBJ1-6 | TRBV2 | CASSGSDLSLHF | TGTGCCAGCAGTGGGTCGGACCTATCCCTCCACTTT
TRBD1 | many | TRBJ2-7 | TRBV27 | CASSLDRGGDEQYF | TGTGCCAGCAGTTTGGACAGGGGAGGCGACGAGCAGTACTTC
TRBD2 | few | TRBJ2-7 | TRBV9 | CATMRRLAVSFHEQYF | TGTGCCACCATGAGACGACTAGCGGTCTCTTTCCACGAGCAGTACTTC
. | . | TRBJ1-5 | TRBV15 | CATSRLGASDSRNQPQHF | TGTGCCACCAGCAGGCTCGGGGCCTCCGACAGTAGAAATCAGCCCCAGCATTTT
. | many | TRBJ1-2 | TRBV4-1 | CASSQEPRGAQGYTF | TGCGCCAGCAGCCAAGAACCGAGGGGGGCGCAGGGCTACACCTTC
. | many | TRBJ1-1 | TRBV5-1 | CASRGFTEAFF | TGCGCCAGCCGAGGGTTCACTGAAGCTTTCTTT
. | many | TRBJ2-7 | TRBV27 | CASSRGSGRAYEQYF | TGTGCCAGCAGTAGGGGTAGCGGCCGAGCCTACGAGCAGTACTTC
. | many | TRBJ2-7 | TRBV6-1 | CASRVEGNYEQYF | TGTGCCAGCAGAGTCGAGGGCAATTACGAGCAGTACTTC
. | . | TRBJ2-7 | TRBV20-1 | CSAREIGTVSSYEQYF | TGCAGTGCTAGGGAAATTGGGACTGTCAGCTCCTACGAGCAGTACTTC
TRBD1 | . | TRBJ1-4 | TRBV18 | CASSGTGGIEKLFF | TGTGCCAGCTCAGGGACAGGGGGCATTGAAAAACTGTTTTTT
TRBD1 | . | TRBJ2-6 | TRBV12-5 | CASGLLVGGGGANVLTF | TGTGCTAGTGGTTTGTTGGTAGGGGGCGGTGGGGCCAACGTCCTGACTTTC
TRBD2 | . | TRBJ2-3 | TRBV7-6 | CVSSLDPGLAANPPNTQYF | TGTGTCAGCAGCTTAGATCCGGGACTAGCCGCAAATCCCCCAAATACGCAGTATTTT
. | few | TRBJ2-7 | TRBV15 | CATSREGSSYEQYF | TGTGCCACCAGCAGAGAAGGGAGCTCCTACGAGCAGTACTTC
. | many | TRBJ2-3 | TRBV27 | CASSLSIILADTQYF | TGTGCCAGCAGTTTATCGATTATTTTGGCAGATACGCAGTATTTT
TRBD2 | . | TRBJ2-1 | TRBV7-2 | CASSPRASGGKFF | TGTGCCAGCAGCCCAAGGGCTAGCGGAGGGAAGTTCTTC
. | many | TRBJ1-1 | TRBV7-9 | CASSGGVAAEAFF | TGTGCCAGCAGCGGGGGGGTAGCGGCTGAAGCTTTCTTT
. | once | TRBJ2-7 | TRBV4-1 | CASSQVWGQGSYEQYF | TGCGCCAGCAGCCAAGTTTGGGGACAAGGCTCCTACGAGCAGTACTTC